The 10 T cell receptor beta chains presented below share a single source sample, sequenced in a study of T cell responses to AZD1222 COVID-19 vaccine. Clones were sequenced by immunoSEQ multiplex PCR, and TCRdb holds only the in-frame ones, with some missing. The sample shows around 200,000 clones, 93% of them seen only once. The sample consisted of peripheral blood, taken on day 0 of AZD1222 vaccination. These receptor sequences come from an adult in good health.

This chain joins TRBV12-3 or TRBV12-4 and TRBJ2-4, with 7 bases that match TRBD2. V was pared by 7 bases and J by 6 bases, with 3 bases of the junction left unmatched. The CDR3 has 12 amino acids. In DNA, the CDR3 is TGTGCCAGCACGGGGGGAGGAAACATTCAGTACTTC. This sequence encodes CASTGGGNIQYF.

The chain combines TRBV2 with TRBJ2-5; no reliable D call. The CDR3 sequence is 11 residues long. Trimming left V 7 bases short and J 9 bases short, with 12 bases between. Germline V gene data show CDR1 as SNHLY and CDR2 as FYNNEI. The CDR3 DNA reads as TGTGCCAGCACCCTGCGGCTATCCCAGTACTTC. Residues: CASTLRLSQYF.

The chain combines TRBV5-6 with TRBJ2-7; D unresolved. The CDR3 has 12 amino acids. V was pared by 0 bases and J by 5 bases, with 6 bases between. Germline assignment: CDR1 SGHDT and CDR2 YYEEEE. The CDR3 bases are TGTGCCAGCAGCTTGGCTGTGAACGAGCAGTACTTC. It specifies CASSLAVNEQYF. The full variable domain, completed using reference TRBV5-6 and TRBJ2-7, is DAGVTQSPTHLIKTRGQQVTLRCSPKSGHDTVSWYQQALGQGPQFIFQYYEEEERQRGNFPDRFSGHQFPNYSSELNVNALLLGDSALYLCASSLAVNEQYFGPGTRLTVT.

For the CDR3, the DNA is TGTGCCAGCAGCCAAGACTACAATCAGCCCCAGCATTTT. Translation gives CASSQDYNQPQHF. J is TRBJ1-5 and V is TRBV3-1 (or the pseudogene TRBV3-2); no clear D. V was shortened by 0 bases and J by 3 bases, with 3 bases between the two germline ends. This CDR3 has 13 amino acids. Germline loops: CDR1 LGHDT, CDR2 YNNKEL (reference sequence).

CDR3 loop: CASSYVLRTVAGNTIYF. As DNA, the CDR3 is TGTGCCAGCAGTTACGTTTTGCGGACAGTGGCTGGAAACACCATATATTTT. J is TRBJ1-3 and V is TRBV6-2 or TRBV6-3; D might be TRBD1 (6 bases). CDR1 MNHEY and CDR2 SVGEGT come from the germline V gene. Deletions cut 2 bases from V and 2 bases from J, with 16 bases between. CDR3 length: 17 amino acids.

This rearrangement joins TRBV18 to TRBJ1-5, with D tentatively TRBD1 (5 bases). The V end lost 6 bases, the J end lost 3 bases, and 12 bases lay between the germline ends. The CDR3 length is 14 residues. Germline values: CDR1 KGHSH, CDR2 LQKENI. For the CDR3, the DNA is TGTGCCAGCTCGTGGACAATGAACAATCAGCCCCAGCATTTT. Amino acid sequence: CASSWTMNNQPQHF.

The rearrangement uses TRBV29-1 and TRBJ2-1; D assignment may be TRBD1 or TRBD2 (5 bases each). There are 13 residues in the CDR3. Germline V CDR1 and CDR2: SQVTM, ANQGSEA. Trimming pared 6 bases from V and 14 bases from J, leaving 23 bases between. CDR3 in amino acids: CSVAVGDGGYKFF. CDR3 bases: TGCAGCGTGGCTGTCGGGGATGGGGGATACAAGTTCTTC.

This clone was seen once. V and J are TRBV19 and TRBJ1-5, with D uncertain. Germline loops: CDR1 LNHDA, CDR2 SQIVND (reference sequence). V was clipped by 7 bases and J by 14 bases, with 27 bases between them. This CDR3 is 15 amino acids long. CDR3 in amino acids: CASKSPEASPGYEHF. CDR3 DNA: TGTGCCAGTAAGTCACCCGAGGCGTCACCGGGGTACGAGCATTTT. Looking up the rest from reference TRBV19 and TRBJ1-5 gives the full variable domain: DGGITQSPKYLFRKEGQNVTLSCEQNLNHDAMYWYRQDPGQGLRLIYYSQIVNDFQKGDIAEGYSVSREKKESFPLTVTSAQKNPTAFYLCASKSPEASPGYEHFGDGTRLSIL.

The chain joins TRBV2 to TRBJ2-2; D could derive from TRBD1 or TRBD2 (6 bases each). The CDR3 consists of 15 residues. Germline CDR1 SNHLY, CDR2 FYNNEI. The ends were cut back, 3 bases at V and 1 base at J, with 9 bases in the middle. CDR3 DNA: TGTGCCAGCAGTGAGGAGGGACAGAACACCGGGGAGCTGTTTTTT. It specifies CASSEEGQNTGELFF.

The chain has TRBV5-1 and TRBJ2-6; D remains ambiguous. Trimming cost V 3 bases and J 4 bases, with 11 bases left between them. The CDR3 has 15 residues. Germline V CDR1 and CDR2: SGHRS, YFSETQ. The DNA for the CDR3 is TGCGCCAGCAGCTCCGGTCCCCAGGGGGCCAACGTCCTGACTTTC. This translates into CASSSGPQGANVLTF.